Included here is one T cell receptor (beta chain) sequence, with context. Its target is not known. The data stem from a study of a mutant IDH1 vaccine in newly diagnosed glioma. Germline lookup yields CDR1 SGHTA and CDR2 FQGNSA. This CDR3 is 13 amino acids long. V lost 3 bases and J 0 bases, leaving 5 bases between the germline ends. As for time point: week 11, during vaccination. Vaccination comprised doses that each held 300 ug of mutant IDH1 20-mer peptide, plus topical imiquimod. Measured with immunoSEQ multiplex PCR; TCRdb has only the in-frame clones, and not every one. The sample has about 36,000 clones, under 90% seen once.

The source is a woman aged 25 to 45 with glioma. Some clones in this sample may be carry-over from other donors' samples. The specimen was peripheral blood mononuclear cells (PBMCs), collected from a glioma patient whose treatment included an IDH1 peptide vaccine. The J gene is TRBJ1-1, the V gene TRBV7-2; D ambiguous. CDR3 coding DNA: TGTGCCAGCAGCTTTCAGATGAACACTGAAGCTTTCTTT. Its translation is CASSFQMNTEAFF.